This note documents a single T cell receptor beta chain sequence. Its antigen remains unidentified. The entry originates in a study of T-cell memory formation after mild COVID-19. General study points: In pre-infection memory, a portion of responding clones appeared, which suggested that cross-reactive memory joined. Clones that got smaller from day 15 to 85 had even CD4/CD8, while clones growing later tipped toward CD4+.

5'RACE primed from the constant segment yielded TCR alpha and TCR beta cDNA libraries bearing sample barcodes and UMIs. Using its own MiXCR run on the 5' RACE reads, TCRdb lists one record per CDR3 protein. The table has some 290,000 distinct CDR3 sequences, roughly 15% seen once. The CDR3 consists of 12 residues. CDR1 is SQVTM and CDR2 is ANQGSEA in the germline V gene. The ends were cut back, 4 bases at V and 6 bases at J, with 13 bases in the middle. The receptor was isolated from a man aged 18 to 29 who had mild COVID-19 (a few samples of this study predate the infection). Cell type and time point are not known. Sequencing input: PBMCs or a T cell subset sorted from them (not recorded which). The J gene is TRBJ2-7, the V gene TRBV29-1, with a possible D match to TRBD1 (5 bases). As DNA, the CDR3 is TGCAGCGTTGGCAGGGTGGATTCCGAGCAGTACTTC. It codes for CSVGRVDSEQYF.